These 29 T cell receptor beta chains originate from one sample sequenced in a study of T-cell reconstitution after alpha-beta-depleted transplantation in children. Preparation of the TCRbeta library was carried out with unique molecular identifiers. TCRdb independently ran MiXCR on the PCR reads; one entry per CDR3 protein. The sample consists of a few hundred thousand distinct CDR3 sequences, 10% to 15% of them appearing once. The input for sequencing was PBMCs, mostly from graft donor cells, taken 360 days after TCRalphabeta/CD19-depleted stem cell transplant. The source of these receptors is a male patient between 5 and 17 years old who had a stem cell transplant for acute myeloid leukemia, so the T cells may come from the graft donor.

V and J are TRBV20-1 and TRBJ1-4; TRBD1 is a possible D gene (6 bases). Germline loops: CDR1 DFQATT, CDR2 SNEGSKA (reference sequence). This CDR3 spans 13 amino acids. V was pared by 3 bases and J by 8 bases, with 13 bases between. CDR3 nucleotides: TGCAGTGCTAGTCTTGGGGGCAAAGAAAAACTGTTTTTT. Translation gives CSASLGGKEKLFF.

This clonotype was seen many times. The chain couples TRBV25-1 to TRBJ2-2; TRBD2 aligns across 12 bases. From germline, CDR1 is MGHDK and CDR2 SYGVNS. With 1 base clipped from V and 5 bases from J, the junction kept 11 bases outside the gene matches. The CDR3 length is 19 residues. The CDR3 sequence: CASSELGPSGRAGTGELFF. Written as DNA, the CDR3 is TGTGCCAGCAGTGAATTAGGCCCTAGCGGGAGGGCCGGAACCGGGGAGCTGTTTTTT.

The chain joins TRBV20-1 to TRBJ2-7, with a possible D match to TRBD1 (5 bases). V lost 6 bases and J lost 6, with 15 bases in between. The CDR3 loop spans 12 amino acids. In germline, CDR1 is DFQATT, CDR2 SNEGSKA (reference sequence). CDR3 amino acids: CSAPVQGSEQYF. Here the CDR3 DNA reads TGCAGTGCCCCGGTCCAGGGCAGCGAGCAGTACTTC.

This clonotype was counted a few times. The chain carries TRBV7-2 and TRBJ2-1; TRBD2 matches at 11 bases. The CDR3 covers 17 residues. The V segment lost 4 bases and the J segment 12 bases; nucleotides outside the gene matches: 17. Germline V gives CDR1 SGHTA, CDR2 FQGNSA. The DNA of the CDR3 is TGTGCCAGCAGCTCGACTTCTAGCGGGAGGACCTTGGGGGGGCAGTTCTTC. Translation gives CASSSTSSGRTLGGQFF.

The chain recombines TRBV30 with TRBJ2-7; 7 bases fit TRBD1. The CDR3 is 15 amino acids. In germline, CDR1 is GTSNPN, CDR2 SVGIG (reference sequence). V gave up 0 bases and J gave up 7 bases; unmatched junction bases: 12. This chain's CDR3 is CAWSVKETGSSEQYF. The CDR3 DNA reads as TGTGCCTGGAGTGTAAAGGAGACAGGGAGTTCAGAGCAGTACTTC.

This sequence joins TRBV28 and TRBJ1-4, with 9 bases fitting TRBD1. Germline values: CDR1 MDHEN, CDR2 SYDVKM. The CDR3 length is 18 residues. With 7 bases clipped from V and 7 bases from J, the junction kept 19 bases outside the gene matches. CDR3 sequence (DNA): TGTGCCAGCAACCCGGACAGGGGCCTCTCTTGGAGGAGTGAAAAACTGTTTTTT. It specifies CASNPDRGLSWRSEKLFF.

This clonotype has at least ten counts. The rearrangement uses TRBV18 and TRBJ1-5; D is unclear. CDR3 size: 14 residues. Trimming took 3 bases from V and 0 from J, leaving 6 bases between them. The germline V gene has CDR1 KGHSH and CDR2 LQKENI. The CDR3 bases are TGTGCCAGCTCACCCGGAGCTAGCAATCAGCCCCAGCATTTT. Translating it yields CASSPGASNQPQHF.

The rearrangement joins TRBV6-5 to TRBJ2-7; D gene unclear. The CDR3 is 14 amino acids. Per the germline V gene, CDR1 is MNHEY and CDR2 is SVGAGI. Trimming left V 2 bases short and J 4 bases short, with 12 bases between. The CDR3 loop is CASSYPTALYEQYF. DNA of the CDR3: TGTGCCAGCAGTTACCCCACAGCCCTTTACGAGCAGTACTTC.

The table lists this clonotype with a few counts. This chain links TRBV10-3 with TRBJ2-5; no clear D gene. The germline CDR1 and CDR2 sequences are ENHRY and SYGVKD. Trimming took 11 bases from V and 4 from J, leaving 11 bases between them. This CDR3 has 11 residues. CDR3 protein: CASSKGETQYF. DNA for the CDR3: TGTGCCTCATCGAAGGGAGAGACCCAGTACTTC.

The CDR3, as DNA: TGCGCCAGCAGCCCAAGAGACGCCTATAGCGGGAGGGTTTACGAGCAGTACTTC. Translated: CASSPRDAYSGRVYEQYF. The chain joins TRBV4-3 to TRBJ2-7; 11 bases align to TRBD2. The CDR3 has 18 residues. J lost 4 bases, V lost 4 bases, and 15 bases had no gene match. The germline gives CDR1 LGHNA, CDR2 YSLEER.

This clonotype was picked up one time. The chain employs TRBV28 and TRBJ2-5, with TRBD1 matching 8 bases. V trimming: 6 bases; J trimming: 4 bases; junction bases outside the gene matches: 10. Germline V gene data show CDR1 as MDHEN and CDR2 as SYDVKM. The CDR3 runs 15 residues. The CDR3 region has the DNA TGTGCCAGCAGCCAACTCGGACAGGGCCGAGAGACCCAGTACTTC. This gives the protein CASSQLGQGRETQYF.

In its sample, this clonotype was seen a few times. The chain has TRBV20-1 and TRBJ2-7; maybe TRBD1 (6 bases). V gave up 3 bases and J gave up 0 bases, with 15 bases separating them. Germline V CDR1 and CDR2: DFQATT, SNEGSKA (reference sequence). CDR3 length equals 15 residues. The CDR3 sequence: CSASTGTHRSYEQYF. CDR3 in DNA: TGCAGTGCTAGCACCGGGACACACCGCTCCTACGAGCAGTACTTC.

This clonotype turned up a few times. The chain carries TRBV11-1 and TRBJ2-1, with 11 bases matching TRBD1. Looked up from germline, CDR1 is SGHAT and CDR2 is FQDESV (reference sequence). This CDR3 is built from 18 residues. The trim removed 0 bases at V and 7 bases at J, leaving 11 bases unmatched. The CDR3 sequence is CASSLADTGQGAWNEQFF. The CDR3 DNA reads TGTGCCAGCAGCTTAGCTGATACCGGACAGGGGGCGTGGAATGAGCAGTTCTTC.

This clonotype was recorded a few times. V is TRBV2 and J is TRBJ1-5; 7 bases fit TRBD1. J was trimmed by 4 bases and V by 2 bases; bases with no gene match: 5. CDR1 is SNHLY and CDR2 is FYNNEI in the germline V gene. CDR3 size: 15 residues. The CDR3 loop reads CASSEWQGGNQPQHF. The CDR3 DNA reads as TGTGCCAGCAGTGAATGGCAGGGGGGGAATCAGCCCCAGCATTTT.

This clonotype was seen more than once but under ten times. J is TRBJ2-2 and V is TRBV7-6, with TRBD1 as a possible D gene (5 bases). The V gene lost 2 bases and the J gene lost 6 bases, with 10 bases spanning the gap. CDR1 and CDR2 from the germline V gene are SGHVS and FNYEAQ. The CDR3 is 14 residues long. This CDR3 is CASSLRQFAGELFF. CDR3 DNA: TGTGCCAGCAGCTTAAGACAGTTCGCCGGGGAGCTGTTTTTT.

The V call is TRBV19, the J call TRBJ2-2; TRBD1 matches 9 bases. The germline V gene encodes CDR1 LNHDA and CDR2 SQIVND (reference sequence). CDR3 length: 14 amino acids. V lost 7 bases to trimming and J lost 6 bases; unmatched junction nucleotides: 6. CDR3 in DNA: TGTGCCAGTAACCGGGACAGGGACGCCGGGGAGCTGTTTTTT. This codes for CASNRDRDAGELFF.

The genes are TRBV5-1 and TRBJ2-7, with no clear D. Trimming took off 0 bases at V and 0 bases at J, with 10 bases between the two ends. The CDR3 consists of 15 residues. Germline assignment: CDR1 SGHRS and CDR2 YFSETQ. Here the CDR3 DNA reads TGCGCCAGCAGCTTGGACGGCATCAGCTCCTACGAGCAGTACTTC. Its translation is CASSLDGISSYEQYF.

This clonotype has just a few counts. The V call is TRBV4-3, the J call TRBJ2-3; D unresolved. V was shortened by 0 bases and J by 4 bases, with 11 bases between the two germline ends. Germline CDR1 is LGHNA and CDR2 is YSLEER. This CDR3 contains 15 residues. CDR3 DNA: TGCGCCAGCAGCCAAGATTCTGACGTGTCAGATACGCAGTATTTT. This sequence encodes CASSQDSDVSDTQYF.

This clonotype was recorded many times. The rearrangement links TRBV29-1 to TRBJ2-7, with 12 bases matching TRBD1. Germline-derived CDR1 and CDR2 are SQVTM and ANQGSEA. V dropped 5 bases and J dropped 5; count of bases not matched to a gene: 4. The CDR3 spans 13 residues. The CDR3 nucleotides are TGCAGCGTTTGGGGACAGGGGGCCAACGAGCAGTACTTC. It specifies CSVWGQGANEQYF.

This sequence joins TRBV10-3 and TRBJ2-1, with D unclear. V lost 2 bases, J lost 6 bases, and 8 bases lay in between. Germline assignment: CDR1 ENHRY and CDR2 SYGVKD. The CDR3 spans 13 residues. The CDR3 nucleotides read TGTGCCATCAGTGAGAACGTACTCAATGAGCAGTTCTTC. It is translated as CAISENVLNEQFF.

V usage is TRBV27 and J usage is TRBJ2-7, with TRBD2 as a possible D gene (6 bases). Deletions cut 6 bases from V and 3 bases from J, with 12 bases between. Germline-derived CDR1 and CDR2 are MNHEY and SMNVEV (reference sequence). This CDR3 is 13 amino acids long. The DNA for the CDR3 is TGTGCCAGCAGCCCGACTAGTCACTACGAGCAGTACTTC. Translation gives CASSPTSHYEQYF.

This clonotype was counted between two and nine times. This chain uses TRBV20-1 with TRBJ2-1, with D maybe TRBD2 (6 bases). CDR1 and CDR2 from the germline V gene are DFQATT and SNEGSKA (reference sequence). Trimming pared 3 bases from V and 4 bases from J, leaving 16 bases between. The length of the CDR3 is 15 residues. The CDR3 DNA sequence: TGCAGTGCTAGGGCCCTCGGGACTCCATACAATGAGCAGTTCTTC. The encoded protein is CSARALGTPYNEQFF.

Only a few counts were recorded for this clonotype. The V call is TRBV5-1, the J call TRBJ2-7, with D perhaps matching TRBD2 (6 bases). The CDR3 extends over 17 amino acids. The ends were cut back, 4 bases at V and 0 bases at J, with 20 bases in the middle. Germline CDR1 reads SGHRS; CDR2 reads YFSETQ. The CDR3 nucleotides read TGCGCCAGCAGCCCGCGCGGGTCGGGGGTACGCTCCTACGAGCAGTACTTC. Amino acid sequence: CASSPRGSGVRSYEQYF.

In this sample, this clonotype turned up many times. The V and J genes are TRBV7-8 and TRBJ2-7; TRBD2 aligns across 8 bases. The V and J ends lost 0 bases and 7 bases, in that order; junction bases with no gene match: 8. Per germline, CDR1 SGHVS and CDR2 FQNEAQ. The CDR3 contains 15 residues. The CDR3 DNA sequence: TGTGCCAGCAGCTTAGCGCAACTAGCGGTCGTTGAGCAGTACTTC. Encoded protein: CASSLAQLAVVEQYF.

The chain links TRBV12-3 or TRBV12-4 to TRBJ2-7; a possible D gene is TRBD1 (6 bases). The V and J ends lost 7 bases and 4 bases respectively, with 17 bases between them. This CDR3 contains 14 residues. This chain's CDR3 is CASTKQGFNYEQYF. CDR3 nucleotide sequence: TGTGCCAGCACCAAACAGGGATTCAATTACGAGCAGTACTTC.

The chain couples TRBV20-1 to TRBJ2-7; D remains ambiguous. Germline values: CDR1 DFQATT, CDR2 SNEGSKA (reference sequence). V lost 8 bases, J lost 2 bases, and 13 bases lay in between. This CDR3 has 12 residues. The CDR3, as DNA: TGCAGTTTAATTGTTCCTACCTACGAGCAGTACTTC. Protein: CSLIVPTYEQYF.

The J gene is TRBJ2-2, the V gene TRBV7-3, with D tentatively TRBD2 (6 bases). Germline assignment: CDR1 SGHTA and CDR2 FQGTGA. The V end lost 4 bases, the J end lost 6 bases, and 18 bases lay between the germline ends. The CDR3 covers 16 residues. The CDR3 sequence: CASSSLGSGLAGELFF. DNA for the CDR3: TGTGCCAGCAGCTCCCTAGGGAGCGGGCTGGCCGGGGAGCTGTTTTTT.

The chain has TRBV12-5 and TRBJ2-7; TRBD1 matches 7 bases. The CDR3 loop spans 13 amino acids. Germline V gives CDR1 LGHNT, CDR2 FRNRAP. The V and J ends lost 2 bases and 6 bases, in that order; junction bases with no gene match: 4. CDR3 DNA: TGTGCTAGTGGTTTGTCAGGGGGTCCCGAGCAGTACTTC. Translating it yields CASGLSGGPEQYF.

The gene calls are TRBV7-9 and TRBJ1-1, with D uncertain. Trimming removed 1 base at V and 0 bases at J, with 6 bases between. The CDR3 length is 14 residues. Germline CDR1 reads SEHNR; CDR2 reads FQNEAQ (reference sequence). This CDR3 is CASSLGNLNTEAFF. DNA of the CDR3: TGTGCCAGCAGCTTAGGGAACTTGAACACTGAAGCTTTCTTT. The full variable domain, completed using reference TRBV7-9 and TRBJ1-1, is DTGVSQNPRHKITKRGQNVTFRCDPISEHNRLYWYRQTLGQGPEFLTYFQNEAQLEKSRLLSDRFSAERPKGSFSTLEIQRTEQGDSAMYLCASSLGNLNTEAFFGQGTRLTVV.